This T cell receptor beta chain was found in a study of early T cells in non-severe SARS-CoV-2 infection. About the study: Chains were not paired, and sequencing was done on bulk RNA from unsorted whole blood. Study-level results: VDJdb-based matching was biased toward anti-spike CD8 responses and missed private and CD4 specificities.

This clonotype was counted between two and nine times. Its target is unknown. This CDR3 is built from 13 residues. Germline V CDR1 and CDR2: SQVTM, ANQGSEA. V gave up 3 bases and J gave up 1 base, with 9 bases separating them. Individual cDNA molecules received unique molecular identifiers during library preparation. TCRdb reprocessed the 5' RACE reads via MiXCR and lists one record per CDR3 protein. The table shows roughly 30,000 distinct CDR3 sequences, with about 6% occurring only once. The sequence was obtained from an adult who was a healthcare worker with PCR-confirmed SARS-CoV-2 infection or an uninfected control (not recorded which). Specimen: whole blood, collected at baseline. The rearrangement uses TRBV29-1 and TRBJ1-1; no reliable D call. Written as DNA, the CDR3 is TGCAGCGTTGAGTGGAGTAGGAACACTGAAGCTTTCTTT. Protein: CSVEWSRNTEAFF.